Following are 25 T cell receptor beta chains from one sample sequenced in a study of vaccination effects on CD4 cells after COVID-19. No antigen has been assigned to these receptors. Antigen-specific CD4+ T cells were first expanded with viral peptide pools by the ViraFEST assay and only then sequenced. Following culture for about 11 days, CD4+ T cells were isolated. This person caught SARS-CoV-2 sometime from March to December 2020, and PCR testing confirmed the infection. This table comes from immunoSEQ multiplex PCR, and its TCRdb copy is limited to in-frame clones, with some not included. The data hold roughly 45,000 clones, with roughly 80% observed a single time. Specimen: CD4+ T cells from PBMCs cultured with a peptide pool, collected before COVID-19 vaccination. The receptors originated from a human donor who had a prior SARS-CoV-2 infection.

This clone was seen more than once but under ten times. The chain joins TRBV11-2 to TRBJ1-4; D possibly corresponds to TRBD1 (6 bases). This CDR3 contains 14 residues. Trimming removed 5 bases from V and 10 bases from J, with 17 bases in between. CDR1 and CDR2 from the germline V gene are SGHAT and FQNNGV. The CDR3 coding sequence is TGTGCCAGCAGCCGATGGGGGGCTCCGGGAAAACTGTTTTTT. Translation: CASSRWGAPGKLFF.

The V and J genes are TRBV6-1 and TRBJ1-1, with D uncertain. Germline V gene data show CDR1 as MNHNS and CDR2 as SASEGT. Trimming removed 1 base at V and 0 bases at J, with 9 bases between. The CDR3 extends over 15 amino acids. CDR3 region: CASSEGGSVNTEAFF. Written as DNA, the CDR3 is TGTGCCAGCAGTGAAGGGGGTTCGGTGAACACTGAAGCTTTCTTT.

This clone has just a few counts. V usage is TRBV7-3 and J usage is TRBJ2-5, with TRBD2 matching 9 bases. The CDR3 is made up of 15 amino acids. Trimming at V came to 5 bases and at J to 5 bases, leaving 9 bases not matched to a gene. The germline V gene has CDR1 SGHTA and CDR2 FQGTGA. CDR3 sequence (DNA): TGTGCCAGCAGCCCAACTCGCGGGGGGGCCGAGACCCAGTACTTC. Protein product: CASSPTRGGAETQYF.

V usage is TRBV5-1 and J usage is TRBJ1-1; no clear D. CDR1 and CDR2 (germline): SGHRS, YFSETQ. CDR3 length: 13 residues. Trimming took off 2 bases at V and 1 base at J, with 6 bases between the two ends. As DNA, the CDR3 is TGCGCCAGCAGCTTACAGCCGAACACTGAAGCTTTCTTT. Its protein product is CASSLQPNTEAFF.

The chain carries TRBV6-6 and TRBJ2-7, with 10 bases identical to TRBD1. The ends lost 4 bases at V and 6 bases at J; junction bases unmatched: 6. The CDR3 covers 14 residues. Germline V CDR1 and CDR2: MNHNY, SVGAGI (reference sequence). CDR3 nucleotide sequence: TGTGCCAGCAGTTCCGGGACAGGGGTAGGCGAGCAGTACTTC. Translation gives CASSSGTGVGEQYF.

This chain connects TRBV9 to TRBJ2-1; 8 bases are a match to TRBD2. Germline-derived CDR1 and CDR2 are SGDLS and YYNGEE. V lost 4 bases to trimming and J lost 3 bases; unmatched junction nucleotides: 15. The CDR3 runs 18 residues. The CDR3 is CASSLGTRGSALYNEQFF. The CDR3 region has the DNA TGTGCCAGCAGCCTAGGGACTAGGGGCTCTGCCCTCTACAATGAGCAGTTCTTC. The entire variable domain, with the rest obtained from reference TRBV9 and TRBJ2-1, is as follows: DSGVTQTPKHLITATGQRVTLRCSPRSGDLSVYWYQQSLDQGLQFLIQYYNGEERAKGNILERFSAQQFPDLHSELNLSSLELGDSALYFCASSLGTRGSALYNEQFFGPGTRLTVL.

The CDR3 DNA is TGTGCCATCACACTGATATTTCAAGGGGGGGTTGGGGCCAACGTCCTGACTTTC. Translating gives CAITLIFQGGVGANVLTF. The chain recombines TRBV9 with TRBJ2-6; D possibly corresponds to TRBD2 (7 bases). This CDR3 is built from 18 residues. Germline V lookup: CDR1 SGDLS, CDR2 YYNGEE. The ends were cut back, 9 bases at V and 3 bases at J, with 25 bases in the middle.

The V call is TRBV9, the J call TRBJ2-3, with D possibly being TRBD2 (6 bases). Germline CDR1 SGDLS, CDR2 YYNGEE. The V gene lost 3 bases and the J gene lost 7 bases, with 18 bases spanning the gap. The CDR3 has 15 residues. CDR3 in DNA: TGTGCCAGCAGCGCCGGGACTCATCCCGGTTATACGCAGTATTTT. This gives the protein CASSAGTHPGYTQYF.

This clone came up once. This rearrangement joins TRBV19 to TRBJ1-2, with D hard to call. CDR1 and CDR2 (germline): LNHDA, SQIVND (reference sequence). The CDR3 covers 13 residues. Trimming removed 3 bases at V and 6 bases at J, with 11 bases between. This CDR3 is CASSIVFGDGYTF. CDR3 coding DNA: TGTGCCAGTAGTATTGTGTTCGGGGATGGCTACACCTTC.

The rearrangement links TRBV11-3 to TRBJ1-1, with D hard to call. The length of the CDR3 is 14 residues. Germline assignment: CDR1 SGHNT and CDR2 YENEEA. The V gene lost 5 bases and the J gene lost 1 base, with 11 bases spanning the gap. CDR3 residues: CASSLRGKNTEAFF. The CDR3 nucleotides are TGTGCCAGCAGCCTCCGGGGTAAGAACACTGAAGCTTTCTTT.

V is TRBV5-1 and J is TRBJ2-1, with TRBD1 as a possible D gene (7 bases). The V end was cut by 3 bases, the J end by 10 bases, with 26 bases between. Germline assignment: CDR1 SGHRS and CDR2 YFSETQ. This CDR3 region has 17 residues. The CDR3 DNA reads TGCGCCAGCAGCTCCCTCCCAGGACAGGTTTCTCGGGGGGAGCAGTTCTTC. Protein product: CASSSLPGQVSRGEQFF.

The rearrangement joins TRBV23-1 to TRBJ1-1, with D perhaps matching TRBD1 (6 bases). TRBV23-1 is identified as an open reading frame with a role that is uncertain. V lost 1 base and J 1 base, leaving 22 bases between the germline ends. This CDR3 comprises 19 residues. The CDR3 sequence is CASSQYLSGHLFPNTEAFF. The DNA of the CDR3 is TGCGCCAGCAGTCAATACCTATCGGGACACCTCTTTCCGAACACTGAAGCTTTCTTT.

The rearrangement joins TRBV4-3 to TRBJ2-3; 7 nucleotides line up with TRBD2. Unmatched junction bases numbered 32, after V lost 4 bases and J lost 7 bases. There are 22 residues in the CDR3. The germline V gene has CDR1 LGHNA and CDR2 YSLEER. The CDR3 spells CASSPRWGRHAEPTGGRNTQYF. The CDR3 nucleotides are TGCGCCAGCAGCCCCCGCTGGGGACGACACGCGGAACCAACGGGGGGACGAAATACGCAGTATTTT.

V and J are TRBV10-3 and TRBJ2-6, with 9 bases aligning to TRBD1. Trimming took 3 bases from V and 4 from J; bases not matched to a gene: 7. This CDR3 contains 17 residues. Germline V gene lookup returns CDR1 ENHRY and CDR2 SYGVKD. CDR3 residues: CAISEGQGMEGANVLTF. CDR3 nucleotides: TGTGCCATCAGTGAAGGACAGGGGATGGAAGGGGCCAACGTCCTGACTTTC.

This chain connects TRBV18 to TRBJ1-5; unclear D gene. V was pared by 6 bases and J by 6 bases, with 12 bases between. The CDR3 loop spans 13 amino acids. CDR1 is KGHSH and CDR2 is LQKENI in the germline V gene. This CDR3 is CASSDTVSQPQHF. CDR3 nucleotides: TGTGCCAGCTCCGACACGGTTTCTCAGCCCCAGCATTTT.

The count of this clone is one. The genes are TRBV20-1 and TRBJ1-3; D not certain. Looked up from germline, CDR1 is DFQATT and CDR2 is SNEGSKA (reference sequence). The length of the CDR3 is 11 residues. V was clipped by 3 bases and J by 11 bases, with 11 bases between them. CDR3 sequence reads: CSASGVAAIYF. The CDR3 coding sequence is TGCAGTGCTAGCGGGGTAGCCGCCATATATTTT.

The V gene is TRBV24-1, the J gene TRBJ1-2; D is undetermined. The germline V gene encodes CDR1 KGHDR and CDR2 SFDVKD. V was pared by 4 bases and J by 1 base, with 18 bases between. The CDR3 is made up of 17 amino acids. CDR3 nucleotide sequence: TGTGCCACCAGTGAGTACCTCGCCCCGTTCCGTAACTATGGCTACACCTTC. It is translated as CATSEYLAPFRNYGYTF.

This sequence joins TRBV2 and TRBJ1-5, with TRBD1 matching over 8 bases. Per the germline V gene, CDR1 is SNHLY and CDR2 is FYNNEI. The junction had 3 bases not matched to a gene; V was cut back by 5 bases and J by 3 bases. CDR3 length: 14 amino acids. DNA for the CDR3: TGTGCCAGCAGTCTGACAGGGGCCAATCAGCCCCAGCATTTT. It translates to CASSLTGANQPQHF. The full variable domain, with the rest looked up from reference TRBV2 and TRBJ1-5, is EPEVTQTPSHQVTQMGQEVILRCVPISNHLYFYWYRQILGQKVEFLVSFYNNEISEKSEIFDDQFSVERPDGSNFTLKIRSTKLEDSAMYFCASSLTGANQPQHFGDGTRLSIL.

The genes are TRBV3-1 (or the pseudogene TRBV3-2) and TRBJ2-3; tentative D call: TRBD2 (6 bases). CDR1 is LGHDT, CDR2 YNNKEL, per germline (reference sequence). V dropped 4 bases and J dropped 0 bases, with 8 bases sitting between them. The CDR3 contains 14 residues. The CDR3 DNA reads TGTGCCAGCAGCCCCGGGACTAGCACAGATACGCAGTATTTT. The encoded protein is CASSPGTSTDTQYF.

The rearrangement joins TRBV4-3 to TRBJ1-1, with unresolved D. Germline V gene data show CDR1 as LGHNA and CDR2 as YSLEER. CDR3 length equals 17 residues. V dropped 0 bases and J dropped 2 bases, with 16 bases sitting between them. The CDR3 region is CASSQDVSQRGNTEAFF. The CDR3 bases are TGCGCCAGCAGCCAAGATGTTAGCCAGAGAGGAAACACTGAAGCTTTCTTT.

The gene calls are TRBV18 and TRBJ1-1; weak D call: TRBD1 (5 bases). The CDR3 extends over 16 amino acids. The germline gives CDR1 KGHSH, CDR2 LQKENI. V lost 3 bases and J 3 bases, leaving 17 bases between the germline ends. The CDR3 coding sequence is TGTGCCAGCTCACCGTTGGGTCCGGGACGGGACACTGAAGCTTTCTTT. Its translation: CASSPLGPGRDTEAFF.

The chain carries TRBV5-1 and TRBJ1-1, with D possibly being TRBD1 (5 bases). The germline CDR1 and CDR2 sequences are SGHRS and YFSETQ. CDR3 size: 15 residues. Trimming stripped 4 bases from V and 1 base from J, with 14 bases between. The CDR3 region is CASSPFLGGNTEAFF. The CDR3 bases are TGCGCCAGCAGCCCATTTCTTGGGGGGAACACTGAAGCTTTCTTT.

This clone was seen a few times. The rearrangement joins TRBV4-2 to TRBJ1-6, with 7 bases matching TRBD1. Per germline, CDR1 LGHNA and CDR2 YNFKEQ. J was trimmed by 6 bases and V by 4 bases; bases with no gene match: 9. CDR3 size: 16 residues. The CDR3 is CASSRGTATPNSPLHF. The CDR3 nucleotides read TGTGCCAGCAGCCGTGGGACAGCAACCCCTAATTCACCCCTCCACTTT.

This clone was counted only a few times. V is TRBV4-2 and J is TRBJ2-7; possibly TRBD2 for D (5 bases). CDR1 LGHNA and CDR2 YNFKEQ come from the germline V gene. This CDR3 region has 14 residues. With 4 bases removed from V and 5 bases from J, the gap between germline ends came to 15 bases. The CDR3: CASSLEVATHEQYF. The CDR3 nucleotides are TGTGCCAGCAGCCTCGAGGTAGCGACTCACGAGCAGTACTTC.

CDR3 coding DNA: TGCGCCAGCAGCTTGGATCCCTGGGACCAGTACTTC. Its translation: CASSLDPWDQYF. The chain joins TRBV5-1 to TRBJ2-5, with D unclear. From germline, CDR1 is SGHRS and CDR2 YFSETQ. The CDR3 has 12 amino acids. V lost 0 bases, J lost 10 bases, and 10 bases lay in between.